This entry describes one TCR beta chain. Antigen: not known. The data stem from a study of cytomegalovirus exposure and HLA in healthy donors. CDR3 length: 15 residues. V was pared by 4 bases and J by 7 bases, with 19 bases between. Germline lookup yields CDR1 SGHTA and CDR2 FQGNSA. Study-wide results and caveats: A later analysis found that most CMV-associated TCR beta chains appeared HLA-restricted. A later analysis revealed that TCR association rates differed between HLA loci, peaking at DRB1 and bottoming out at HLA-C. The authors later found HLA-associated TCR beta chains more clonally expanded than equally common others. TRBV6-2, TRBV6-3 and other indistinguishable V segments were excluded.

This PCR relied on a set of 60 Vbeta primers and 13 Jbeta primers. Libraries were prepared by immunoSEQ multiplex PCR; TCRdb keeps only in-frame clonotypes and omits some of them. Of around 92,000 clones in the sample, around 74% are singletons; the top ten hold more than 2.5%. V usage is TRBV7-2 and J usage is TRBJ1-2; possibly TRBD1 for D (5 bases). The sequenced sample consisted of PBMCs. The source is a female donor in good health and CMV-seropositive. In nucleotides, the CDR3 is TGTGCCAGCAGCTCTGTCTCCGCCAGGGCCAGTGGCTACACCTTC. Protein sequence: CASSSVSARASGYTF.